This T cell receptor beta chain stems from a study of beta chain features in type 1 diabetes. General study findings and limits: A cDNA-based sequencing approach could over-represent cells with high TCR expression. All four CD4+ subsets of Type 1 diabetes patients contained TCRB CDR3s that were moderately but significantly shorter. Compared to healthy donors, patients appeared to have naive, central memory and Treg TCRB repertoires that were more alike.

Donors contributed one heparinised blood draw apiece, averaging around 120 mL. Germline V gene lookup returns CDR1 SNHLY and CDR2 FYNNEI. There are 11 residues in the CDR3. Trimming shortened V by 10 bases and J by 3 bases, and 10 bases separated the two germline ends. Every isolated RNA sample was fully reverse transcribed, so sequencing captured expressed TCRB transcripts. Some clones are missing from TCRdb's copy, which holds only in-frame ones; the method was immunoSEQ multiplex PCR. Of 860,000 or so clones in the sample, 15% to 20% are singletons; the top ten hold 0.02% to 0.03%. This clone was seen a few times. Its target is not known.

This chain uses TRBV2 with TRBJ2-7, with D possibly matching TRBD2 (5 bases). The TCR sequence derives from a young woman in good health. Sequencing was carried out using naive CD4+ T cells from blood. In DNA form, the CDR3 reads TGTGCCACGGGGAGAGACTACGAGCAGTACTTC. This gives the protein CATGRDYEQYF.